This T cell receptor (beta chain) was documented in a study of T cells in Graves' hyperthyroidism and ophthalmopathy. Stable hyperthyroidism: no ophthalmopathy progression over 18 months of follow-up. Diagnosis relied on clinical symptoms, serum thyroxine and TRAb, thyroid ultrasound and orbital computed tomography. Amplification yielded TCR beta CDR3 regions, with RNA transcripts as the source. TCR CDR3 underwent first-round RT-PCR with the HTBI primer set. TCRdb re-called the multiplex PCR reads with MiXCR, one entry per CDR3 protein. The repertoire has 370,000 or so distinct CDR3 sequences, about 25% of them found once; the top ten carry 73%. This clonotype was found many times. This clonotype was obtained from a middle-aged man with Graves' hyperthyroidism. The sample consisted of blood.

The CDR3 sequence is CASSSITDRGETQYF. DNA for the CDR3: TGTGCCAGCAGTTCCATCACCGACAGGGGAGAGACCCAGTACTTC. The chain has TRBV28 and TRBJ2-5; 8 positions match TRBD1. Germline loops: CDR1 MDHEN, CDR2 SYDVKM. This CDR3 region has 15 residues. J lost 4 bases, V lost 4 bases, and 8 bases had no gene match.